A single sample is the source of the 17 T cell receptor beta chains below, sequenced in a study of cytomegalovirus exposure and HLA in healthy donors (dated by TCRdb to 2017 to 2019). The library relied on the immunoSEQ multiplex PCR assay. As stored in TCRdb, this immuneACCESS dataset retains in-frame rearrangements with V and J assigned. A fraction of the clones does not appear; measured against another copy, unresolved V genes explain less than half of the discrepancy, and the remainder lacks a known reason. This sample has 250,000 to 350,000 clones in its table, and roughly 90% of those were observed once. The top ten constitute 0.92% of the sample. The specimen sequenced was PBMCs. These receptors were obtained from a woman younger than 30 in good health and CMV-seronegative.

The chain carries TRBV5-4 and TRBJ1-4, with D perhaps matching TRBD1 (6 bases). Germline lookup yields CDR1 SGHNT and CDR2 YYREEE (reference sequence). Trimming removed 3 bases at V and 7 bases at J, with 13 bases between. CDR3 length equals 14 residues. CDR3 amino acids: CASSSTGSGEKLFF. For the CDR3, the DNA is TGTGCCAGCAGCTCAACAGGGAGTGGTGAAAAACTGTTTTTT.

The chain uses TRBV28 and TRBJ2-7; TRBD1 agrees at 10 bases. Germline CDR1 MDHEN, CDR2 SYDVKM. The CDR3 has 16 amino acids. Germline trimming cut 4 bases from V and 4 bases from J; bases unmatched to any gene: 10. CDR3 loop: CASSSTGTGVGYEQYF. Here the CDR3 DNA reads TGTGCCAGCAGTTCGACCGGGACAGGGGTAGGGTACGAGCAGTACTTC.

Regarding this clone: At one end, the junction sequence differs from germline, possibly due to a read error. The chain employs TRBV7-7 and TRBJ1-2; D is uncertain. From germline, CDR1 is SSHAT and CDR2 FNYEAQ (reference sequence). The CDR3 runs to 15 residues. CDR3 nucleotides: TGTGCTAGCAGCTTAAGCTACCGAGATAACTATGGCTACACCTTC. Its protein is CASSLSYRDNYGYTF.

The chain is built from TRBV11-2 and TRBJ1-1; weak D call: TRBD1 (5 bases). The CDR3 covers 13 residues. Germline CDR1 is SGHAT and CDR2 is FQNNGV. V lost 4 bases and J 1 base, leaving 7 bases between the germline ends. Written as DNA, the CDR3 is TGTGCCAGCAGCTCGACAGAGAACACTGAAGCTTTCTTT. Amino acids: CASSSTENTEAFF.

The chain is built from TRBV5-6 and TRBJ1-1, with D hard to call. CDR3 length: 15 residues. Germline V gives CDR1 SGHDT, CDR2 YYEEEE. The V gene lost 4 bases and the J gene lost 0 bases, with 13 bases spanning the gap. DNA for the CDR3: TGTGCCAGCAGCGCCTTAGATGGAGTGAACACTGAAGCTTTCTTT. Encoded protein: CASSALDGVNTEAFF.

V and J are TRBV18 and TRBJ1-6; D not resolved. V dropped 3 bases and J dropped 13 bases, with 13 bases sitting between them. The CDR3 is 13 residues long. The germline gives CDR1 KGHSH, CDR2 LQKENI. The CDR3 nucleotides are TGTGCCAGCTCACCGGGCCGCCCTGATCCCCTCCACTTT. The encoded protein is CASSPGRPDPLHF. Filled out from reference TRBV18 and TRBJ1-6, the complete variable domain reads NAGVMQNPRHLVRRRGQEARLRCSPMKGHSHVYWYRQLPEEGLKFMVYLQKENIIDESGMPKERFSAEFPKEGPSILRIQQVVRGDSAAYFCASSPGRPDPLHFGNGTRLTVT.

The V gene is TRBV25-1, the J gene TRBJ2-2; D not resolved. CDR1 and CDR2 (germline): MGHDK, SYGVNS. CDR3 length: 12 amino acids. V lost 5 bases and J 2 bases, leaving 3 bases between the germline ends. The CDR3 spells CASSSNTGELFF. The CDR3 coding sequence is TGTGCCAGCAGTTCAAACACCGGGGAGCTGTTTTTT.

V gene TRBV13 combines with J gene TRBJ2-1; TRBD2 aligns across 11 bases. The CDR3 totals 17 residues. V shed 5 bases, J shed 3 bases, and the junction held 9 bases outside the gene matches. Per the germline V gene, CDR1 is PRHDT and CDR2 is FYEKMQ (reference sequence). The CDR3 region has the DNA TGTGCCAGCAGCACCCCTAGCGGGAGGTTTCACTACAATGAGCAGTTCTTC. Protein: CASSTPSGRFHYNEQFF. The full variable domain, rest sourced from reference TRBV13 and TRBJ2-1, is AAGVIQSPRHLIKEKRETATLKCYPIPRHDTVYWYQQGPGQDPQFLISFYEKMQSDKGSIPDRFSAQQFSDYHSELNMSSLELGDSALYFCASSTPSGRFHYNEQFFGPGTRLTVL.

CDR3 residues: CASSNRDRGKFANTGELFF. The CDR3 DNA sequence: TGTGCCAGCAGCAACCGGGACAGGGGGAAGTTCGCGAACACCGGGGAGCTGTTTTTT. This chain connects TRBV5-5 to TRBJ2-2, with 11 bases identical to TRBD1. V trimming: 4 bases; J trimming: 0 bases; junction bases outside the gene matches: 11. This CDR3 comprises 19 residues. Germline CDR1 SGHKS, CDR2 YYEKEE (reference sequence).

The chain combines TRBV9 with TRBJ1-3; the D is unclear. CDR3 size: 17 residues. V lost 0 bases to trimming and J lost 0 bases, with 13 bases between them. The V gene's germline CDR1 is SGDLS and CDR2 YYNGEE. Here the CDR3 DNA reads TGTGCCAGCAGCGTAGGACTGACGGCCAGCTCTGGAAACACCATATATTTT. Protein sequence: CASSVGLTASSGNTIYF.

The J gene is TRBJ1-4, the V gene TRBV6-5, with no clear D. The CDR3 contains 15 residues. Germline V gives CDR1 MNHEY, CDR2 SVGAGI. Between the trimmed V and J ends, which lost 6 bases and 8 bases, there was a span of 19 bases. CDR3 amino acids: CASSPLGVTGEKLFF. The CDR3 bases are TGTGCCAGCAGCCCCCTCGGGGTGACCGGCGAAAAACTGTTTTTT.

J is TRBJ2-4 and V is TRBV28, with TRBD2 matching 13 bases. The CDR3 loop spans 17 amino acids. The J segment lost 1 base and the V segment lost 2 bases, leaving 2 bases of the junction unmatched. CDR1 is MDHEN, CDR2 SYDVKM, per germline. The CDR3 reads CASSLGTSGNAKNIQYF. CDR3 bases: TGTGCCAGCAGTTTAGGGACTAGCGGGAACGCCAAAAACATTCAGTACTTC.

The chain recombines TRBV2 with TRBJ1-1; no reliable D call. This CDR3 contains 13 residues. V lost 7 bases, J lost 1 base, and 10 bases lay in between. Germline loops: CDR1 SNHLY, CDR2 FYNNEI. CDR3 sequence (DNA): TGTGCCAGCAACCCCCCAGAGAACACTGAAGCTTTCTTT. It is translated as CASNPPENTEAFF.

This chain links TRBV28 with TRBJ1-2, with TRBD1 identical over 7 bases. Unmatched junction bases numbered 11, after V lost 7 bases and J lost 6 bases. Germline loops: CDR1 MDHEN, CDR2 SYDVKM. This CDR3 contains 14 residues. The CDR3 nucleotides read TGTGCCAGCATTGACGGTACAGGGGCGCATGGCTACACCTTC. The encoded protein is CASIDGTGAHGYTF.

The rearrangement joins TRBV4-3 to TRBJ2-2; possible D gene TRBD2, 5 bases. This CDR3 has 17 amino acids. The ends were cut back, 0 bases at V and 0 bases at J, with 11 bases in the middle. In germline, CDR1 is LGHNA, CDR2 YSLEER. The DNA of the CDR3 is TGCGCCAGCAGCCAAGATGGTCAGACTACGAACACCGGGGAGCTGTTTTTT. Amino acids: CASSQDGQTTNTGELFF.

The chain carries TRBV7-2 and TRBJ1-4; D perhaps matches TRBD1 (6 bases). V was cut by 5 bases and J by 3 bases, with 13 bases left in between. CDR1 is SGHTA and CDR2 is FQGNSA in the germline V gene. The CDR3 sequence is 15 residues long. CDR3 nucleotide sequence: TGTGCCAGCAGCCCCCCCGGACAGTCTAATGAAAAACTGTTTTTT. Translated: CASSPPGQSNEKLFF.

This rearrangement joins TRBV5-1 to TRBJ2-5, with D unclear. This CDR3 is built from 15 residues. Germline V gene lookup returns CDR1 SGHRS and CDR2 YFSETQ. Trimming cost V 5 bases and J 1 base, with 15 bases left between them. The CDR3 is CASRTDGAIQETQYF. CDR3 in DNA: TGCGCCAGCAGGACTGATGGCGCTATCCAAGAGACCCAGTACTTC.